This T cell receptor beta chain was sequenced in a study of blood T cell repertoires in COVID-19. Study context: Acute and convalescent COVID-19 specimens originated in the United States, Italy and Spain.

Repertoires were generated with immunoSEQ multiplex PCR, while TCRdb's copy carries only in-frame clones and drops some. Seen here are approximately 69,000 clones, around 85% observed once, and the top ten hold 12%. Germline CDR1 is MNHEY and CDR2 is SVGAGI. V was shortened by 8 bases and J by 0 bases, with 8 bases between the two germline ends. The CDR3 totals 12 residues. Sequencing was done on a sample of peripheral blood. This chain uses TRBV6-5 with TRBJ2-7; tentatively, D is TRBD1 (6 bases). The TCR originated in a human donor in a cohort sampled during active COVID-19. CDR3 sequence (DNA): TGTGCCAGCTTGGGGGCCTCCTACGAGCAGTACTTC. Encoded protein: CASLGASYEQYF.